The 8 T cell receptor beta chains below all came from one sample that was sequenced in a study of read filtering for tumor transcriptome and immune sequencing. The library was built from around 400 ng RNA with molecular barcoded adaptors for alpha/delta and beta/gamma chains. TCRdb used MiXCR to reprocess the reads, holding one entry per CDR3 protein. The data contain tens of thousands of distinct CDR3 sequences, 20% of them seen just once; the ten biggest clones take up less than 45%. The sequenced sample was a population of CD138-negative cells sorted from bone marrow. Receptor source: a donor over 35 with multiple myeloma.

There are many counts of this clonotype. The rearrangement uses TRBV12-3 or TRBV12-4 and TRBJ1-1, with D maybe TRBD1 (5 bases). This CDR3 has 14 amino acids. Trimming cost V 6 bases and J 4 bases, with 15 bases left between them. The CDR3 nucleotides read TGTGCCAGCAGACCCCAGGCTGGGGGCACTGAAGCTTTCTTT. This encodes CASRPQAGGTEAFF.

Remarks on this clonotype: No conserved phenylalanine or tryptophan is present at the end of the CDR3, so a read error is the likely explanation. No DNA is shown, since the ends of the CDR3 on it are uncertain; the CDR3 is the one TCRdb lists. The chain combines TRBV7-2 with TRBJ2-1; the table's TRBD2 call for D was not verified on the DNA. Germline-derived CDR1 and CDR2 are SGHTA and FQGNSA. The CDR3 is 15 amino acids long, termini counted. This CDR3 reads CASSLVAGTYNERFL.

The chain combines TRBV13 with TRBJ2-3; D perhaps matches TRBD2 (5 bases). CDR1 and CDR2 from the germline V gene are PRHDT and FYEKMQ (reference sequence). CDR3 length equals 15 residues. V was clipped by 0 bases and J by 2 bases, with 9 bases between them. The chain's CDR3 is CASSLGRSDTDTQYF. CDR3 DNA: TGTGCCAGCAGCTTAGGCCGTAGCGACACAGATACGCAGTATTTT.

This clonotype showed up just a few times. V gene TRBV20-1 combines with J gene TRBJ2-4, with a tentative D call TRBD1 (5 bases). The length of the CDR3 is 14 residues. V was cut by 0 bases and J by 1 base, with 7 bases left in between. Germline V gene sequence: CDR1 DFQATT, CDR2 SNEGSKA (reference sequence). CDR3 nucleotide sequence: TGCAGTGCTAGAGATAAGGGGGCCAAAAACATTCAGTACTTC. Translated, it gives CSARDKGAKNIQYF.

This clonotype was seen at least ten times. V gene TRBV29-1 combines with J gene TRBJ2-3, with TRBD2 matching 9 bases. V shed 3 bases and J 4 bases; nucleotides not matched to a gene: 5. CDR1 and CDR2 from the germline V gene are SQVTM and ANQGSEA. This CDR3 spans 14 amino acids. The CDR3 region is CSVEGSGSSDTQYF. The CDR3 region has the DNA TGCAGCGTTGAGGGTAGCGGGAGCTCAGATACGCAGTATTTT.

This clonotype was detected many times. The chain joins TRBV5-1 to TRBJ1-1; no clear D gene. Trimming left V 1 base short and J 0 bases short, with 7 bases between. CDR3 size: 14 residues. Looked up from germline, CDR1 is SGHRS and CDR2 is YFSETQ. CDR3 sequence reads: CASSLYSMNTEAFF. The DNA of the CDR3 is TGCGCCAGCAGCTTGTACAGCATGAACACTGAAGCTTTCTTT.

The chain links TRBV20-1 to TRBJ2-5; tentative D call: TRBD1 (6 bases). Germline assignment: CDR1 DFQATT and CDR2 SNEGSKA (reference sequence). The CDR3 is 15 amino acids. Deletions cut 0 bases from V and 5 bases from J, with 16 bases between. The CDR3 region is CSARDVAGVGETQYF. The DNA for the CDR3 is TGCAGTGCTAGAGATGTGGCAGGGGTAGGCGAGACCCAGTACTTC.

Of note for this clonotype: This sequence may be a read error, since a much larger clone differs from it by one base. V and J are TRBV28 and TRBJ2-1; unclear D gene. The V gene's germline CDR1 is MDHEN and CDR2 SYDVKM. The CDR3 totals 12 residues. The DNA of the CDR3 is TGTGCCAGCAGTTTGGTATATAGAGAGCGGTTCTTC. Its protein is CASSLVYRERFF.